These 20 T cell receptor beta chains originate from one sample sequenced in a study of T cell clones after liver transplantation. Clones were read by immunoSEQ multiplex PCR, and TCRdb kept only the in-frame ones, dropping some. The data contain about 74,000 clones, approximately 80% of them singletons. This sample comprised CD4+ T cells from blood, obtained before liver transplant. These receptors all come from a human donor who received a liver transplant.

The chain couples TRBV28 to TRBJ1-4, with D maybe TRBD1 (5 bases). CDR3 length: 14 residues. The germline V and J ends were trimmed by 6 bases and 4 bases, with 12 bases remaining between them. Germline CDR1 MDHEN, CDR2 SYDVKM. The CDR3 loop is CASSSTARNEKLFF. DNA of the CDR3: TGTGCCAGCAGCTCGACAGCGCGTAATGAAAAACTGTTTTTT.

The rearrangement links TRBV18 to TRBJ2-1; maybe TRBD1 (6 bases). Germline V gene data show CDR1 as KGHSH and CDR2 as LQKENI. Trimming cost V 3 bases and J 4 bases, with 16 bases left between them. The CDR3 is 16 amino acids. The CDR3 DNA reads TGTGCCAGCTCACCCTCCCGTTGGGGGCTATACAATGAGCAGTTCTTC. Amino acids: CASSPSRWGLYNEQFF.

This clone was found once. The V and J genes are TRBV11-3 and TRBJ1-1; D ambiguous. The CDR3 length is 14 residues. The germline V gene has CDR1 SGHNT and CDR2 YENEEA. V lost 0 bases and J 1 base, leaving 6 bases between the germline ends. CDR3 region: CASSLEAGNTEAFF. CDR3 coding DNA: TGTGCCAGCAGCTTAGAGGCCGGGAACACTGAAGCTTTCTTT.

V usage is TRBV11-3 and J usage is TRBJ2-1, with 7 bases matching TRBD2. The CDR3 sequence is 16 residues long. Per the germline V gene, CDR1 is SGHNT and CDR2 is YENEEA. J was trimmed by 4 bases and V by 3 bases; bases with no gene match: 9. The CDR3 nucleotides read TGTGCCAGCAGCTTGGCCTCTAGCGGACCTTACAATGAGCAGTTCTTC. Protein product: CASSLASSGPYNEQFF.

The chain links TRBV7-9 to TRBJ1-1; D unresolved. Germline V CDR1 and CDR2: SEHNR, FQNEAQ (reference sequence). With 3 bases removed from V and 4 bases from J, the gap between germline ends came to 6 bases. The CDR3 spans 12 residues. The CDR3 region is CASSFTVTEAFF. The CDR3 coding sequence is TGTGCCAGCAGCTTCACAGTCACTGAAGCTTTCTTT.

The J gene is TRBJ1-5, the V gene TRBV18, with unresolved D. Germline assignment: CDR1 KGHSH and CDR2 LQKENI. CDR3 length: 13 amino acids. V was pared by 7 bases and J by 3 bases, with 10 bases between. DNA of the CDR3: TGTGCCAGCTTATCCCAGTACAATCAGCCCCAGCATTTT. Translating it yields CASLSQYNQPQHF.

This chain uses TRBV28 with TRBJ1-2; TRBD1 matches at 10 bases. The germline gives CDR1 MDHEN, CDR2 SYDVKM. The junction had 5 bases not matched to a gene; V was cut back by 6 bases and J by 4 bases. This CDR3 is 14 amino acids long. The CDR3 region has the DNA TGTGCCAGCAGCCGACAGGGGGCTATCTATGGCTACACCTTC. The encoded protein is CASSRQGAIYGYTF.

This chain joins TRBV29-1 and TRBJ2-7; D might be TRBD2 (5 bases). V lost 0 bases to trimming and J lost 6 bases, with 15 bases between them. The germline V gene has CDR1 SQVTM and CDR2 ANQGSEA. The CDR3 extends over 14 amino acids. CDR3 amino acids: CSVEDRRGSAEQYF. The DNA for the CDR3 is TGCAGCGTTGAAGATCGCCGGGGAAGTGCCGAGCAGTACTTC.

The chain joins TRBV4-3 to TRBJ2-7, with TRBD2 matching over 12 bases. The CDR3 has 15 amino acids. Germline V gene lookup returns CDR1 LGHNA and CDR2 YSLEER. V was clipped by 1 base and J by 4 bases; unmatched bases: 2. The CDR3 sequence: CASSQGLAGVYEQYF. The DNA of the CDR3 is TGCGCCAGCAGCCAAGGACTAGCGGGAGTATACGAGCAGTACTTC.

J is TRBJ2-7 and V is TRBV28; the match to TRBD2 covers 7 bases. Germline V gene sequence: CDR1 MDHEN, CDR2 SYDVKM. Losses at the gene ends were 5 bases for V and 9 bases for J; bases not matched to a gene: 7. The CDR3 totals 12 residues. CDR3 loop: CASSSSGLSQYF. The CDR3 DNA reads TGTGCCAGCAGTAGTAGCGGGTTATCGCAGTACTTC.

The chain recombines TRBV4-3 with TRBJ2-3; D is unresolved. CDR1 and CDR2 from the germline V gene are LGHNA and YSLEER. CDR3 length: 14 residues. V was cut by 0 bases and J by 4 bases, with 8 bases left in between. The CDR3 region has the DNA TGCGCCAGCAGCCAAGAAAGGGTACCAGATACGCAGTATTTT. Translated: CASSQERVPDTQYF.

For the CDR3, the DNA is TGCGCCAGCAGCGCGACCCCGCAAGAGACCCAGTACTTC. The encoded protein is CASSATPQETQYF. The J gene is TRBJ2-5, the V gene TRBV5-1; D gene unclear. V was cut by 4 bases and J by 2 bases, with 9 bases left in between. The CDR3 sequence is 13 residues long. Germline V CDR1 and CDR2: SGHRS, YFSETQ.

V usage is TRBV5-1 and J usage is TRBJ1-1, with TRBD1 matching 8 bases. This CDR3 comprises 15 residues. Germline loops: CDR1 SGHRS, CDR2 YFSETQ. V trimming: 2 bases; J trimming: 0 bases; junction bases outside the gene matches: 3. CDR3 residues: CASSLAQGVNTEAFF. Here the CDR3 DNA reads TGCGCCAGCAGCTTAGCACAGGGGGTGAACACTGAAGCTTTCTTT.

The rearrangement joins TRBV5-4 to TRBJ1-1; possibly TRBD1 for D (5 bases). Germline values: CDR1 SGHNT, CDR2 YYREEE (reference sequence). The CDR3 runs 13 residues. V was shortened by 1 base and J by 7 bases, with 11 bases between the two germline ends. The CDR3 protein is CASSLWNGGEAFF. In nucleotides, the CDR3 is TGTGCCAGCAGCTTGTGGAATGGGGGTGAAGCTTTCTTT.

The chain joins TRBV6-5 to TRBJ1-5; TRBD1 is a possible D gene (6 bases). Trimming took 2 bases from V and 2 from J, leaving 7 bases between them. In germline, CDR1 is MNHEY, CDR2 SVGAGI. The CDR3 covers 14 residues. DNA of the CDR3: TGTGCCAGCAGTTACAGGGGGGGCAATCAGCCCCAGCATTTT. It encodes CASSYRGGNQPQHF.

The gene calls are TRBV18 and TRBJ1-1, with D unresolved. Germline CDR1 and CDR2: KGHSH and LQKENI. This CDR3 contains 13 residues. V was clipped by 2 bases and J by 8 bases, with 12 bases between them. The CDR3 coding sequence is TGTGCCAGCTCACCAACACAAGAGACGGAAGCTTTCTTT. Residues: CASSPTQETEAFF.

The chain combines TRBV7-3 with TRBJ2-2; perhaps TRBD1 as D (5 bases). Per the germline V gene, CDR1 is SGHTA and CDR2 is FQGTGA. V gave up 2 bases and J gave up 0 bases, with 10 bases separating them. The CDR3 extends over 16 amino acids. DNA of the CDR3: TGTGCCAGCAGCTTACAGGGAATCGCGAACACCGGGGAGCTGTTTTTT. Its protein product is CASSLQGIANTGELFF.

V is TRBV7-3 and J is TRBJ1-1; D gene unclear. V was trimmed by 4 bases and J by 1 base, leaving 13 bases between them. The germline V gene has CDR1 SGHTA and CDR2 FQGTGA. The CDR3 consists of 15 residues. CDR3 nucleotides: TGTGCCAGCAGCTCTATTGGTGTGGGGAACACTGAAGCTTTCTTT. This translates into CASSSIGVGNTEAFF.

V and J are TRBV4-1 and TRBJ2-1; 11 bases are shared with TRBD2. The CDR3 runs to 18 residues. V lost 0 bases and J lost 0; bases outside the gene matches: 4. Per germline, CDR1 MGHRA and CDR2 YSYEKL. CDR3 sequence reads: CASSQEVAGGPSYNEQFF. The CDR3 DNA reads TGCGCCAGCAGCCAAGAGGTAGCGGGAGGGCCCTCCTACAATGAGCAGTTCTTC.

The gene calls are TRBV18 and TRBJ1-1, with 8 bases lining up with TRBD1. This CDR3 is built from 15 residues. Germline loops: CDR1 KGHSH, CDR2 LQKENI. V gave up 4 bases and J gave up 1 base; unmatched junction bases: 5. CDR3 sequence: CASSLDRDSNTEAFF. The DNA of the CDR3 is TGTGCCAGCTCACTGGACAGGGACTCGAACACTGAAGCTTTCTTT.